The present T cell receptor (beta chain) was sequenced within a study of CXCR3-negative and CXCR3-positive naive CD8 T cells. Each TRB cDNA library was prepared by 5' RACE (with UMI labels). Each CDR3 protein gets one entry in TCRdb, which reprocessed the 5' RACE reads and gives no DNA. The repertoire table contains some 130,000 distinct CDR3 sequences. The study's findings and limits: No difference in surface CD5 was seen between naive subsets, and TCR strength was inferred from TRB CDR3 properties. CXCR3-positive naive cells carried more hydrophobic TRB CDR3s than CXCR3-negative ones.

This CDR3 is built from 13 residues. The germline V gene has CDR1 LNHDA and CDR2 SQIVND (reference sequence). Remarks on this clonotype: Its matching antigen is unknown.

The sample taken for sequencing was naive CXCR3+ CD8+ T cells from blood. Subset specified: CD45RO-CCR7+CD27+CD95- naive CD8+ T cells expressing CXCR3 (TNR3+). This sequence originates from a human donor in good health. Some clones in this sample may be carry-over from other donors' samples. The J gene is TRBJ2-4, the V gene TRBV19; TCRdb's assignment of TRBD1 cannot be checked, as there is no DNA. The CDR3 here is CASSIDRENIQYF.